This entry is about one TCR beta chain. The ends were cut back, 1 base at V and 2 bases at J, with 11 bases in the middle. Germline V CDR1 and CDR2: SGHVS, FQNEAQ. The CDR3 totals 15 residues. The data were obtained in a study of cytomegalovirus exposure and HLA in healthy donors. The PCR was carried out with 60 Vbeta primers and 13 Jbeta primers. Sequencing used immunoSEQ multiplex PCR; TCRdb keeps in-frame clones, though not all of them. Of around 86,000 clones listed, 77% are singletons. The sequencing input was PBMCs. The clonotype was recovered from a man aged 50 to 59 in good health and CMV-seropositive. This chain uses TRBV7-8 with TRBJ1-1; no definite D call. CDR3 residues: CASSLGGVKNTEAFF. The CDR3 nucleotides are TGTGCCAGCAGCTTAGGAGGTGTCAAAAACACTGAAGCTTTCTTT.